The source of this TCR beta chain is a study of monozygotic twins with inflammatory bowel disease. With regard to this clonotype: Its antigen is still unknown.

Whole blood served as the source of total RNA, and no T cell sorting took place. After re-calling the 5' RACE reads, TCRdb lists one entry per CDR3 protein, DNA absent. The record lists 330,000 or so distinct CDR3 sequences, of which the ten most abundant hold roughly 2%. Points from the study as a whole: Inverse Simpson values showed less TCRbeta diversity in IBD patients than in their healthy co-twins.

CDR3 length: 14 amino acids. Germline V gene sequence: CDR1 LGHNA, CDR2 YSLEER. The V and J genes are TRBV4-3 and TRBJ2-2. This TCR derives from a human donor with ulcerative colitis or Crohn's disease, or a healthy co-twin of an affected twin (not recorded which). The sequenced sample was blood. This CDR3 is CASSQGRHTGELFF.